This T cell receptor (beta chain) was captured by sequencing in a study of blood T cell repertoires in COVID-19. Authors' processing steps: Estimates of nucleated cell counts were drawn from the amplification of reference gene primers. Generated by immunoSEQ multiplex PCR, the TCRdb table keeps only in-frame clones and is missing some. The DNA was the basis for D and trimming; V, J and clone size are from that table. The sample contains around 340,000 clones, about 83% of which appear only once. The CDR3 contains 14 residues. Germline lookup yields CDR1 MNHEY and CDR2 SVGEGT. V lost 5 bases and J lost 4; bases outside the gene matches: 4.

This receptor was identified in a man aged 30 to 45 with active or convalescent COVID-19. The chain links TRBV6-2 or TRBV6-3 to TRBJ2-3; the match to TRBD2 covers 9 bases. Material for sequencing was peripheral blood. DNA for the CDR3: TGTGCCAGCAGTCGCGGGGGGGGAGCAGATACGCAGTATTTT. This encodes CASSRGGGADTQYF.